What follows is one T cell receptor (beta chain) and its context. This clonotype showed up just a few times. The clone's antigen remains unknown. No base-level quality is on record; no much larger clone is a single base apart. The data belong to a study of vaccination and CD4 T cells after COVID-19 (dated by TCRdb to 2022 to 2024). Notes on the research overall: SARS-CoV-2 positivity had been established in the convalescent patients by nasal swab PCR, and mild disease was recorded in about 9 of these patients and severe disease in one. Post-COVID blood samples were collected from convalescent patients a median of around 100 days after diagnosis, with a range of about 35 to 180 days. In 9 to 11 COVID-19 convalescent patients and several infection-naive healthy vaccine recipients, researchers compared the spike-specific CD4+ TCR repertoire from before mRNA vaccination with the repertoire from after. Two doses of either the Pfizer-BioNTech BNT162b2 vaccine (n=8) or the Moderna mRNA-1273 vaccine (n=2) were administered to participants. Post-vaccine blood samples were collected a median of about 69 days after the second vaccine dose, ranging from roughly 12 to 250 days. Control cultures used a CEFX viral epitope pool as positive control, an HIV-1 Nef peptide pool as negative control, or no peptide. The convalescent cohort included six males and four females, with two Hispanic individuals, seven Caucasians, two Asians and one multiracial person. The cultures were stimulated with overlapping spike peptide pools from SARS-CoV-2 and from the common cold coronaviruses HCoV-NL63, HCoV-OC43 and HCoV-229E.

Taken with the paper, the label for treatment or condition translates to: roughly nine-day PBMC culture with coronavirus spike peptide pools or control peptides (ViraFEST assay). The ViraFEST assay, used in the study, expanded antigen-specific T cells with peptide pools and then identified the expanded clonotypes through TCR sequencing. The convalescent patients' positive SARS-CoV-2 PCR tests were from March to December 2020, which was before the Alpha, Beta and Delta variants emerged in the United States. Each well held 2.1 million or so PBMCs cultured in IMDM containing about 5% human AB serum and approximately 9.4 IU/ml IL-2, with around 9.7 ug/ml peptide pools added. Half of the culture medium was replaced with fresh IL-2-containing medium on days 3 and 7. After 10 days of culture, CD4+ T cells were isolated by negative selection with the EasySep CD4+ T cell isolation kit. Ficoll-Paque Plus gradient centrifugation was used to isolate PBMCs from whole blood, and the isolated PBMCs were then either used fresh or cryopreserved at -140C. In general, triplicate wells were set up for every culture condition.

The study at large found these results: Among the post-vaccine SARS-CoV-2-reactive clones in convalescent patients, a median approximately 86% showed up only after vaccination, which suggests vaccine-specific priming. Only a relatively small number of convalescent patients were included in the study, and early timepoints following natural infection were not analyzed. Of the vaccine-specific clones in convalescent patients, 304 of 307, or nearly all, reacted only to SARS-CoV-2 spike and did not cross-react with common cold coronaviruses. The median number of SARS-CoV-2-reactive clonotypes rose from around 21 after infection to 38 after vaccination, but the change was not significant.

The receptor library was made with PCR. At the Johns Hopkins FTIC core, DNA from the cultured CD4+ T cells underwent TCR sequencing with the Oncomine TCR Beta short-read assay. Genomic DNA was extracted from the cultured CD4+ T cells with the QIAamp micro DNA kit. Oncomine TCR Beta libraries from cultured CD4+ T cells were pooled with unique dual indexes and sequenced on an Illumina iSeq 100. Processing in the source paper ran as follows. Non-productive sequences were removed, and CDR3s not starting with C, not ending with F or W, or shorter than 7 amino acids were discarded. Antigen-specific clonotypes were identified using the MANAFEST web application through comparison of peptide-stimulated wells with reference and other culture wells. An FDR below 0.05, an odds ratio above 5, and a productive frequency above 0.1% in at least two of three replicate wells were required for clones to be considered positive. Clonotypes that were significantly expanded in both SARS-CoV-2 spike wells and at least one common cold coronavirus spike condition were defined as cross-reactive. Similarity between CDR3 sequences was evaluated in R version 3.6.1 using Levenshtein distances (stringdist) and unrooted phylogenetic trees (ape). TCRdb cleaned the public reads at Q25 with fastp, built clones with MiXCR and kept in-frame beta chains. Rows merge per CDR3 protein into single entries with the most common DNA and genes. TCRdb, not the original authors, processed these V and J calls. The sample records about 18,000 distinct CDR3 sequences, roughly 43% of which are singletons. 6.3% of the sample is held by the ten biggest clonotypes.

Measured from the cysteine to the phenylalanine, the CDR3 is 14 residues long. Left in the record is the CDR3 DNA by itself, 42 bases read in frame from the first base. The junction carries 15 bases between V and J, which are trimmed by 6 bases and 4 bases respectively. CDR1 and CDR2 are drawn from the germline V gene: MNHNS, SASEGT. This sequence was found in a human donor who had recovered from COVID-19. The specimen comprised CD4+ T cells from blood, cultured in vitro, sampled before SARS-CoV-2 vaccination. The receptor chain draws on TRBV6-1 and TRBJ1-2; no D gene can be assigned with confidence. The sequenced DNA is TGTGCCAGCAGGTCCGGAGGCCTAGGCTATGGCTACACCTTC. Translated, it gives CASRSGGLGYGYTF.